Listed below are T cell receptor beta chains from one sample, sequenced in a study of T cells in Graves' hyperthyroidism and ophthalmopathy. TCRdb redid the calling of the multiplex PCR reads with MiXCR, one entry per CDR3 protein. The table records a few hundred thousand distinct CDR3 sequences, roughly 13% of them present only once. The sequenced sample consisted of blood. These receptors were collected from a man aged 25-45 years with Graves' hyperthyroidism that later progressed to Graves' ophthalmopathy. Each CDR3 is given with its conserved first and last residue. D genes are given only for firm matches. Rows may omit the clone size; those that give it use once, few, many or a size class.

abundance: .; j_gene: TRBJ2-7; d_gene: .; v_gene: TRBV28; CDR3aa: CASSLSGTQYEQYF; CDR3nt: TGTGCCAGCAGTTTGTCCGGGACCCAATACGAGCAGTACTTC
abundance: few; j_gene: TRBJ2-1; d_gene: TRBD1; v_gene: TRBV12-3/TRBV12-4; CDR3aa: CASSVPGTGSFYEQFF; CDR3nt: TGTGCCAGCAGCGTACCCGGGACAGGGAGTTTCTATGAGCAGTTCTTC
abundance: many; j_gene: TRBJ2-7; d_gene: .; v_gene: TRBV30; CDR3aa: CAWSENSPYEQYF; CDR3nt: TGTGCCTGGAGTGAAAACAGCCCCTACGAGCAGTACTTC
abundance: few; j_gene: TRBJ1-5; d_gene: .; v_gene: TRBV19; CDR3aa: CASSKENQPQHF; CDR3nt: TGTGCCAGTAGTAAGGAGAATCAGCCCCAGCATTTT
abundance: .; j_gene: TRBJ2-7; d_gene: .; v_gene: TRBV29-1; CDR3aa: CSATEGTAYEQYF; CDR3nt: TGCAGCGCAACGGAGGGAACTGCCTACGAGCAGTACTTC
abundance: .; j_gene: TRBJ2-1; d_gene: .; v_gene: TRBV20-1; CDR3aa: CSASRFSDYNEQFF; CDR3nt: TGCAGTGCTAGTCGGTTTAGCGACTACAATGAGCAGTTCTTC
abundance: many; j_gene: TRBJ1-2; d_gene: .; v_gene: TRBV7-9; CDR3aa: CASRRTDEGYTF; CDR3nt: TGTGCCAGCAGGAGGACAGACGAGGGCTACACCTTC
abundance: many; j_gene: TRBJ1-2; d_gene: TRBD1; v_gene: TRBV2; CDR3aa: CASSATGFNPYGYTF; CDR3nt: TGTGCCAGCAGCGCGACAGGGTTTAACCCCTATGGCTACACCTTC
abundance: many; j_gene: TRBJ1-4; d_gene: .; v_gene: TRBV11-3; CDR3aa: CASSSRGGGTGEKLFF; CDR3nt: TGTGCCAGCAGCTCCCGAGGGGGAGGGACCGGCGAAAAACTGTTTTTT
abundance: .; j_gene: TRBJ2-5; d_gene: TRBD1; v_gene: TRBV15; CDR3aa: CATSPPRQGVLGETQYF; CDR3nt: TGTGCCACCAGCCCACCGAGACAGGGGGTCCTGGGGGAGACCCAGTACTTC
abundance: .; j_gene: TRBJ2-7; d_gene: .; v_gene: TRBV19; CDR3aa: CASSISRNYEQYF; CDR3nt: TGTGCCAGTAGTATCTCCCGAAACTACGAGCAGTACTTC
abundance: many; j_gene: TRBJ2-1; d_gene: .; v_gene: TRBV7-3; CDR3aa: CASSLRRGAHYNEQFF; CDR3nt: TGTGCCAGCAGCTTAAGGCGTGGGGCCCACTACAATGAGCAGTTCTTC
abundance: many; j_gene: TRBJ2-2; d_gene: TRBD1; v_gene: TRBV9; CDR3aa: CASSEGQGTGELFF; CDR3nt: TGTGCCAGCAGCGAGGGACAGGGCACCGGGGAGCTGTTTTTT
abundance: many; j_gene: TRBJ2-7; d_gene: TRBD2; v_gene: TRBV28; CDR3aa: CASTPRLAGHEQYF; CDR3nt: TGTGCCAGCACCCCACGGCTAGCGGGCCACGAGCAGTACTTC
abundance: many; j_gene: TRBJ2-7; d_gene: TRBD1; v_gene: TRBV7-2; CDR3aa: CASSLQGAGEQYF; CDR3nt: TGTGCCAGCAGCTTGCAGGGGGCAGGCGAGCAGTACTTC
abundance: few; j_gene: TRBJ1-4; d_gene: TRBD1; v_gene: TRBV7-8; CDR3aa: CASSLLRTGVGEKLFF; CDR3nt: TGTGCCAGCAGCTTATTACGGACAGGGGTCGGAGAAAAACTGTTTTTT
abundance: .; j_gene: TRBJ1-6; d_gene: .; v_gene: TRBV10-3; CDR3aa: CAIMGSSYNSPLHF; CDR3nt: TGTGCCATCATGGGGAGCTCCTATAATTCACCCCTCCACTTT
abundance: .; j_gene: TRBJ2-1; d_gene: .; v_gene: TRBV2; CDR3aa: CASSIRTESEQFF; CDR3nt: TGTGCCAGCAGTATAAGGACTGAGTCTGAGCAGTTCTTC
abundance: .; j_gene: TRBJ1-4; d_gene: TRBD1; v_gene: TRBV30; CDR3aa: CAWSKDRGEKLFF; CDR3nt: TGTGCCTGGAGTAAAGACAGGGGTGAAAAACTGTTTTTT
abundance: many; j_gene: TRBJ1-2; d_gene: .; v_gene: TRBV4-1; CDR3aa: CASSLTRDTPGYTF; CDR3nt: TGCGCCAGCAGTCTCACCCGGGACACGCCTGGCTACACCTTC
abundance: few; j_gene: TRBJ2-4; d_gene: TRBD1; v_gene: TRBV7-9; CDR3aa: CASSSQRTGPKNIQYF; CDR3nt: TGTGCCAGCAGCTCCCAAAGGACAGGGCCCAAAAACATTCAGTACTTC
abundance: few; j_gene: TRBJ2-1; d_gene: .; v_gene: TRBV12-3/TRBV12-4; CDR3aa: CASSFATFGSSYNEQFF; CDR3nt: TGTGCCAGCAGTTTTGCAACCTTCGGGAGCTCCTACAATGAGCAGTTCTTC
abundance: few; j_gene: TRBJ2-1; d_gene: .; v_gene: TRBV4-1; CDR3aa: CASSQESAWPFDEQFF; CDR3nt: TGCGCCAGCAGCCAAGAGTCTGCGTGGCCCTTCGATGAGCAGTTCTTC
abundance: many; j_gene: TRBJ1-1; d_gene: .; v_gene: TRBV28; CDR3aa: CASSLAGENTEAFF; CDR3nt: TGTGCCAGCAGTTTGGCAGGAGAGAACACTGAAGCTTTCTTT
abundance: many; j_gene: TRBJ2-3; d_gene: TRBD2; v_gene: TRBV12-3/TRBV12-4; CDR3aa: CASSRSGGAVDTQYF; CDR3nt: TGTGCCAGCAGTCGTAGCGGGGGGGCCGTGGATACGCAGTATTTT
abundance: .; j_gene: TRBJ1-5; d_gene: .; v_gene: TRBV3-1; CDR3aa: CASSQLPGPNQPQHF; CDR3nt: TGTGCCAGCAGCCAGCTCCCGGGTCCCAATCAGCCCCAGCATTTT
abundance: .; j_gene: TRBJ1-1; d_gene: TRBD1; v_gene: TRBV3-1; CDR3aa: CASSRGTGRTEAFF; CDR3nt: TGTGCCAGCAGCCGTGGGACAGGGCGGACTGAAGCTTTCTTT
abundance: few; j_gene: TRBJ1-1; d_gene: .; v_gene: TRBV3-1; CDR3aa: CASSRAARRGIMNTEAFF; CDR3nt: TGTGCCAGCAGCCGTGCCGCCCGACGGGGGATCATGAACACTGAAGCTTTCTTT
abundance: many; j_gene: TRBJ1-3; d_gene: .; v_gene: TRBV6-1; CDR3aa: CASSGYISGDSGNTIYF; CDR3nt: TGTGCCAGCAGCGGGTACATTTCAGGTGACTCTGGAAACACCATATATTTT
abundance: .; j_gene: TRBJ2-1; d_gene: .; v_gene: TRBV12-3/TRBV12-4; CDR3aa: CASRPGVVRGAKYNEQFF; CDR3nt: TGTGCCAGCAGGCCCGGAGTGGTTCGGGGGGCGAAGTACAATGAGCAGTTCTTC
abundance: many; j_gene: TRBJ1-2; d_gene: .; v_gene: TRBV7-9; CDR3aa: CASSLQVTFDGYTF; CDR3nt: TGTGCCAGCAGCTTACAGGTTACCTTCGATGGCTACACCTTC
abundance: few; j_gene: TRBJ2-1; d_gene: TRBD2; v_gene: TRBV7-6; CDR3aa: CASSLRPSGVGNEQFF; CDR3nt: TGTGCCAGCAGCTTAAGGCCCAGCGGGGTAGGGAATGAGCAGTTCTTC
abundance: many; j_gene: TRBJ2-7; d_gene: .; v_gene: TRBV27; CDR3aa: CASSLRVAAFGKQYF; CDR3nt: TGTGCCAGCAGTCTCCGGGTAGCGGCCTTCGGGAAGCAGTACTTC
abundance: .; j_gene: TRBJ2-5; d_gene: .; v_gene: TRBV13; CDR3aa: CASSSWTNQETQYF; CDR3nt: TGTGCCAGCAGCTCCTGGACAAACCAAGAGACCCAGTACTTC
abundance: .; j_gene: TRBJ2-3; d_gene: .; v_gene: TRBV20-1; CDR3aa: CSARDWPSTDTQYF; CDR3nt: TGCAGTGCTAGAGATTGGCCTAGCACAGATACGCAGTATTTT
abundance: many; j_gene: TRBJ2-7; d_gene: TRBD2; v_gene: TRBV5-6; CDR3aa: CASSAYAGGDEQYF; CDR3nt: TGTGCCAGCAGCGCATACGCGGGGGGCGACGAGCAGTACTTC
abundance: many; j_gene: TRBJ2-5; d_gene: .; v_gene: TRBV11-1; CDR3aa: CASSPRTVRGVAETQYF; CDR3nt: TGTGCCAGCAGCCCAAGGACAGTTCGTGGGGTCGCCGAGACCCAGTACTTC
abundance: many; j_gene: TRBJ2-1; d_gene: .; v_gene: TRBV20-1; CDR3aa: CSAYDGGDYNEQFF; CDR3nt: TGCAGTGCTTACGACGGGGGAGACTACAATGAGCAGTTCTTC
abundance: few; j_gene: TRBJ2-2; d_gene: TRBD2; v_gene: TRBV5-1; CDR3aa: CASGGTSGTNTGELFF; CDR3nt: TGCGCCAGCGGAGGGACTAGCGGAACGAACACCGGGGAGCTGTTTTTT
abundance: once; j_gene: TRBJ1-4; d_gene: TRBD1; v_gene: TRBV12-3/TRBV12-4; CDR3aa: CASKRRGQGDEKLFF; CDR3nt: TGTGCCAGCAAAAGGCGGGGACAGGGGGATGAAAAACTGTTTTTT
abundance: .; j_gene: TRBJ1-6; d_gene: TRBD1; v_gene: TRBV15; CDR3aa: CATSRVGQEDSPLHF; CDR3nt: TGTGCCACCAGCAGAGTCGGACAGGAGGATTCACCCCTCCACTTT
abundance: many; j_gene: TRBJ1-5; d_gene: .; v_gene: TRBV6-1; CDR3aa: CASSELPGRNQPQHF; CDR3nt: TGTGCCAGCAGTGAATTGCCAGGGCGCAATCAGCCCCAGCATTTT
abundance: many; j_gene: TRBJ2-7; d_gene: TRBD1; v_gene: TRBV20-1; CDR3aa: CSATIRTGKNEQYF; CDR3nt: TGCAGTGCTACTATCCGGACAGGGAAGAACGAGCAGTACTTC
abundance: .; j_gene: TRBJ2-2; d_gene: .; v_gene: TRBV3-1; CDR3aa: CASSPISPYRVGNTGELFF; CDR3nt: TGTGCCAGCAGCCCAATAAGCCCATACAGGGTGGGGAACACCGGGGAGCTGTTTTTT
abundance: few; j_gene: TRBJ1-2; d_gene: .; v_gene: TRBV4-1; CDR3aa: CASSQVHTSYGYTF; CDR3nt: TGCGCCAGCAGCCAAGTCCATACGAGCTATGGCTACACCTTC
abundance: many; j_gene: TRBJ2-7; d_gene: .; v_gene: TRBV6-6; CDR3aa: CASSYSGRDEQYF; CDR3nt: TGTGCCAGCAGTTACTCCGGCAGGGACGAGCAGTACTTC
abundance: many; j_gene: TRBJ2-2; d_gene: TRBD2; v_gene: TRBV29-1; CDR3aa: CSVDFGEGTGELFF; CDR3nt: TGCAGCGTTGATTTCGGGGAGGGCACCGGGGAGCTGTTTTTT
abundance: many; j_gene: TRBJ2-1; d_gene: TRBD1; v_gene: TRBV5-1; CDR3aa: CASMGGQGLNEQFF; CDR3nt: TGCGCCAGCATGGGCGGACAGGGCCTGAATGAGCAGTTCTTC
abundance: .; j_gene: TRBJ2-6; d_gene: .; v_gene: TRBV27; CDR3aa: CASVKQYSGANVLTF; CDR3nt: TGTGCCAGCGTAAAACAGTACTCTGGGGCCAACGTCCTGACTTTC